The clone carrying this T cell receptor beta chain was seen a few times. Its cognate antigen is unknown. The data were obtained in a study of beta chain features in type 1 diabetes. Germline V gene lookup returns CDR1 SEHNR and CDR2 FQNEAQ (reference sequence). The V end lost 1 base, the J end lost 8 bases, and 14 bases lay between the germline ends. The CDR3 is made up of 14 amino acids. As every portion of the isolated RNA was reverse transcribed, the sequencing read expressed TCRB transcripts. Assay: immunoSEQ multiplex PCR; the TCRdb copy retains only in-frame clones and omits some. The sample has about 160,000 clones, almost 8% seen once. General study results and limits: PCR could preferentially amplify shorter templates, alike in patients and controls. Shorter TCRB CDR3s, moderately but significantly so, were found in Type 1 diabetes patients in all four CD4+ subsets. For TCRB rearrangement, an influence of HLA type remained unresolved here. When VDJ junctions were examined, type 1 diabetes patients showed fewer insertions and more deletions.

This receptor was taken from a man aged 18 to 29 with type 1 diabetes. The sequenced material came from central memory CD4+ T cells from blood. The chain links TRBV7-9 to TRBJ1-2; tentative D call: TRBD1 (5 bases). CDR3 amino acids: CASSLGQGYVGYTF. CDR3 in DNA: TGTGCCAGCAGCTTAGGGCAGGGATATGTAGGCTACACCTTC.